This note documents a single T cell receptor (beta chain) sequence. This clonotype was counted a few times. It has no known antigen specificity. This may come from a read error, since a much larger clone is one base off. All donors were healthy Caucasians. Three pairs of female monozygotic twins, all aged about 18 to 29 years, made up the twin cohort. Positive isolation kits from Invitrogen were used to isolate CD4+ and CD8+ T cell populations. The data are from a study of identical twins (dated by TCRdb to 2016 to 2017). Notes on the research overall: TCR alpha and beta repertoires from monozygotic twins, unrelated adults of various ages and cord blood were deep-sequenced to test whether fetal clonotypes persist. Replicate twin experiments were performed at different times using different library preparation protocols to rule out contamination. General study outcomes and caveats: Fewer insertions were carried by abundant cord blood beta clonotypes; a weaker similar trend was observed in young adult naive repertoires, while no such trend was observed in memory repertoires. Conclusions relied on cross-sectional statistical analysis, since the same donors could not be followed over many years. Compared with coincidental sharing between unrelated individuals, an excess of low generation-probability sequences was observed among out-of-frame TCR alpha sequences shared between twins. Zero-insertion analyses could be partly confounded by invariant T cells such as MAIT and iNKT, although diverse VJ usage argued against such confounding for most clonotypes. In monozygotic twins, recombination models systematically underestimated out-of-frame TCR alpha sharing, but the models matched the sharing seen between unrelated individuals. In beta out-of-frame sequences, excess twin sharing was weaker, because having fewer shared sequences lowered the signal-to-noise ratio.

The method was 5' RACE. TCRdb records Illumina HiSeq 2000 as the sequencer. A universal primer binding site was added through template switching, and the final cDNA carried a unique molecular identifier so that TCR cDNA molecules could be counted accurately. First-strand cDNA for TCR alpha and beta chains was synthesized from specific primers in the conserved constant-segment region. To control for contamination, every cDNA library was double barcoded, receiving both a SMART-Mk sample barcode and Illumina barcodes. TruSeq adapter sequences, together with Illumina sample barcodes, were added in two successive PCR steps. The TCR alpha and beta cDNA libraries were sequenced on the Illumina HiSeq platform using custom primers. On the authors' methods: MiGEC was used to process raw reads and extract unique molecular identifiers, and MiXCR was used to find CDR3 positions. Recombination models were inferred per individual with the repgenHMM and IGoR tools using an EM algorithm. The analysis of shared clonotypes was done with the tcR package in R, with sharing normalized by the product of cloneset sizes. To study raw recombination free of thymic and clonal selection effects, out-of-frame nonproductive sequences were analyzed. The public reads were run again by TCRdb, first through fastp at Q25 and then through MiXCR, and only productive beta chains were kept. When rows share a CDR3 protein, they turn into one entry using the most common DNA and genes. The V and J calls were determined by TCRdb, not by the authors. Present in this sample are about 530,000 distinct CDR3 sequences, around 24% of which were seen just once. Approximately 0.49% of the sample belongs to the ten largest clones.

From the cysteine through the phenylalanine, the CDR3 covers 13 amino acids. The entry retains the CDR3 DNA only, 39 bases that are in frame from base 1. From the germline V gene, CDR1 is SGHRS and CDR2 is YFSETQ. The sample was also linked to a second study, of yellow fever vaccine responses in identical twins. As described in the second report: According to the authors, in identical twins the way T cells responded to vaccination appeared partly convergent and partly personalized. Focusing on identical twins, the study followed the T cell clones that responded to the vaccine, and did so with precision.

Recombination connected TRBV5-1 to TRBJ1-4; no D gene call is confident. The source of this sequence is a young woman in good health. The sequenced sample was CD4+ T cells sorted from blood. The sequenced DNA is TGCGCCAGCAGATTGGACCGTGCACAAAAACTGTTTTTT. Its coded protein is CASRLDRAQKLFF.